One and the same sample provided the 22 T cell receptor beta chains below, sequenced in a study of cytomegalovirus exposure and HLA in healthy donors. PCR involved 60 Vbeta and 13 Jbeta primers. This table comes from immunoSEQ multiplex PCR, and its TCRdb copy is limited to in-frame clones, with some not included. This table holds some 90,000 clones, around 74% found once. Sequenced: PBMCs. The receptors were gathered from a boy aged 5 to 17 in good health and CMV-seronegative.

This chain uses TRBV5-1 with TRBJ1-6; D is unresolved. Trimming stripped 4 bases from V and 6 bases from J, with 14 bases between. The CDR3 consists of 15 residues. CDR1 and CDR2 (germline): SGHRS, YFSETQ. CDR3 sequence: CASSPDTDGNSPLHF. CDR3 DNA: TGCGCCAGCAGCCCCGACACCGACGGTAATTCACCCCTCCACTTT.

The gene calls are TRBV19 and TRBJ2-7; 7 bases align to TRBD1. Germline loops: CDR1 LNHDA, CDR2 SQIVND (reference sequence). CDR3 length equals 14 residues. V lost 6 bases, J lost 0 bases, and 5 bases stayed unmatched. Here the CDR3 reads CASRWGTDSYEQYF. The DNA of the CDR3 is TGTGCCAGTAGATGGGGGACAGACTCCTACGAGCAGTACTTC.

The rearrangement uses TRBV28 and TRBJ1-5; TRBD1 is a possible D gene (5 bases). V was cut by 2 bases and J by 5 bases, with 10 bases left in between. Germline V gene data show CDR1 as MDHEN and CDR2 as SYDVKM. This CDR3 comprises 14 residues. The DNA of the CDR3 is TGTGCCAGCAGTTTACGAGACAGTCATCAGCCCCAGCATTTT. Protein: CASSLRDSHQPQHF. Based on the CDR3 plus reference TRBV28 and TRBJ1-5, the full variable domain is DVKVTQSSRYLVKRTGEKVFLECVQDMDHENMFWYRQDPGLGLRLIYFSYDVKMKEKGDIPEGYSVSREKKERFSLILESASTNQTSMYLCASSLRDSHQPQHFGDGTRLSIL.

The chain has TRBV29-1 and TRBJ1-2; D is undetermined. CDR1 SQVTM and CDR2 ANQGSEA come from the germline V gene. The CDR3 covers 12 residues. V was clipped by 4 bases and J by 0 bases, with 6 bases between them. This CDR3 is CSVGRTNYGYTF. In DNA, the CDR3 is TGCAGCGTTGGCAGGACTAACTATGGCTACACCTTC.

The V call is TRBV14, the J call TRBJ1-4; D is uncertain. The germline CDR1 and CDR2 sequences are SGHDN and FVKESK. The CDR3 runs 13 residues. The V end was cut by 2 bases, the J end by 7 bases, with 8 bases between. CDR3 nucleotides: TGTGCCAGCAGCCAAAGCATTGGTGAAAAACTGTTTTTT. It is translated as CASSQSIGEKLFF.

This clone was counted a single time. This CDR3 is CASSVAHRSTDTQYF. CDR3 DNA: TGTGCCAGCAGCGTAGCTCACAGGAGCACAGATACGCAGTATTTT. V usage is TRBV9 and J usage is TRBJ2-3, with D possibly matching TRBD1 (5 bases). The germline CDR1 and CDR2 sequences are SGDLS and YYNGEE. This CDR3 region has 15 residues. V was shortened by 0 bases and J by 0 bases, with 8 bases between the two germline ends.

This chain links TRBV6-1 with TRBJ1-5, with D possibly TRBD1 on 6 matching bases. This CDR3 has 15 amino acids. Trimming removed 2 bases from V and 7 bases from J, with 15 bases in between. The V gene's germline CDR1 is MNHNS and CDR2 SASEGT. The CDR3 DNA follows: TGTGCCAGCAGTGAAAACAGGGAGGGATCCCAGCCCCAGCATTTT. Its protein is CASSENREGSQPQHF.

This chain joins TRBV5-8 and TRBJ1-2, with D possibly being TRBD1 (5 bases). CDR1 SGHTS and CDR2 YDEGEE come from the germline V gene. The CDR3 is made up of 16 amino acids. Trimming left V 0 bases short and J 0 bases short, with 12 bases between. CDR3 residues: CASSLGQSFPNYGYTF. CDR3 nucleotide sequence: TGTGCCAGCAGCTTGGGACAGTCTTTTCCTAACTATGGCTACACCTTC.

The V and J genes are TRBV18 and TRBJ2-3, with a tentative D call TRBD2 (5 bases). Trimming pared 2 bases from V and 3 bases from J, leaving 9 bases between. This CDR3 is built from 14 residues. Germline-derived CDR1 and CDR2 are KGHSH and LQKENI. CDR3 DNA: TGTGCCAGCTCACCAGCCCCGGGGACAGATACGCAGTATTTT. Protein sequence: CASSPAPGTDTQYF.

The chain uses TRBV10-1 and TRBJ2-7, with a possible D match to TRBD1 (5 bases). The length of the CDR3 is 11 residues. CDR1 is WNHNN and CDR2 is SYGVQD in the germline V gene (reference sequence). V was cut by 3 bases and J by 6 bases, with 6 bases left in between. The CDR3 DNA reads TGCGCCAGCAGTGAAGGGGCCGAGCAGTACTTC. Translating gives CASSEGAEQYF.

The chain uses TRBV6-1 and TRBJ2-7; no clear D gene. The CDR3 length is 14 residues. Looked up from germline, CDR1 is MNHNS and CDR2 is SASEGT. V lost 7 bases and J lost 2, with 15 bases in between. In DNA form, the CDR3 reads TGTGCCAGCACCCAATGGGCCACCACCTACGAGCAGTACTTC. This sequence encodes CASTQWATTYEQYF.

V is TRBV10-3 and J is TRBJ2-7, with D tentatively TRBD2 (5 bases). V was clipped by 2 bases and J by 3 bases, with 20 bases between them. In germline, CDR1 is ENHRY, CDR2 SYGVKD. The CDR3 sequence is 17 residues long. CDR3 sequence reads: CAISEKIGLEGGYEQYF. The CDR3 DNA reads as TGTGCCATCAGTGAGAAGATAGGCCTGGAAGGAGGCTACGAGCAGTACTTC.

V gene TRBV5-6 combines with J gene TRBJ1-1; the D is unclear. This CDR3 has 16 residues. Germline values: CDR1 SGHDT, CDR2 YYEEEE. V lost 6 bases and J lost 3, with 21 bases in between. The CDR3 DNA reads TGTGCCAGCACCGACGAGGGCTCCCGGGTACACACTGAAGCTTTCTTT. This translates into CASTDEGSRVHTEAFF.

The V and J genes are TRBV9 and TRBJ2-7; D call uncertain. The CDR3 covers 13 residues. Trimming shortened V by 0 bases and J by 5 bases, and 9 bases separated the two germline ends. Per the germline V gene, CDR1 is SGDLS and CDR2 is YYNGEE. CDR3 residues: CASSVGPLNEQYF. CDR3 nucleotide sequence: TGTGCCAGCAGCGTAGGTCCCCTTAACGAGCAGTACTTC.

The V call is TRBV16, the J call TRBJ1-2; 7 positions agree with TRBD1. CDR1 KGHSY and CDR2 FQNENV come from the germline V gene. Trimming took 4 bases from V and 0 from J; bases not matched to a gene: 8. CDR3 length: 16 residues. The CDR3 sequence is CASSPHRDRANYGYTF. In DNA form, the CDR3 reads TGTGCCAGCAGCCCACACCGGGACAGAGCTAACTATGGCTACACCTTC.

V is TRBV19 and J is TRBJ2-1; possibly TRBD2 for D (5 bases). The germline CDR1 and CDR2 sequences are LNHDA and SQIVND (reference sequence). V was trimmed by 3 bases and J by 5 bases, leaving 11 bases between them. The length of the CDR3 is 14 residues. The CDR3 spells CASSITRGNNEQFF. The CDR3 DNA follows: TGTGCCAGTAGTATCACACGAGGGAACAATGAGCAGTTCTTC.

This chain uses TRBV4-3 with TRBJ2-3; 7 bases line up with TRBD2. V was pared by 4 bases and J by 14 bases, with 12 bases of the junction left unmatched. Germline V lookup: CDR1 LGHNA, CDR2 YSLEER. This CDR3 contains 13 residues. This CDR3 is CASSPSGLDVLYF. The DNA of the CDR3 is TGCGCCAGCAGCCCATCTGGACTAGATGTCCTGTATTTT.

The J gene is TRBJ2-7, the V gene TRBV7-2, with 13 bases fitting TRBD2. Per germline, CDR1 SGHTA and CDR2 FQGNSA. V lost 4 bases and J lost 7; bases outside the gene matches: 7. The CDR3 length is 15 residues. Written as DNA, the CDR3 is TGTGCCAGCAGCTCAAGGACTAGCGGGAGAGGTGAGCAGTACTTC. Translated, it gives CASSSRTSGRGEQYF. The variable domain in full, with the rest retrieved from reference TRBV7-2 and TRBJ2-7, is GAGVSQSPSNKVTEKGKDVELRCDPISGHTALYWYRQSLGQGLEFLIYFQGNSAPDKSGLPSDRFSAERTGGSVSTLTIQRTQQEDSAVYLCASSSRTSGRGEQYFGPGTRLTVT.

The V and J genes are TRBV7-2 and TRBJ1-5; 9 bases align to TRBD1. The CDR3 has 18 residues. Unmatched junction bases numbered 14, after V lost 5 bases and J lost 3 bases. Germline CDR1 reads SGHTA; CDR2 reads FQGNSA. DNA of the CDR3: TGTGCCAGCAGCACTCGGACAGGGGCCATAATAGACAATCAGCCCCAGCATTTT. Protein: CASSTRTGAIIDNQPQHF.

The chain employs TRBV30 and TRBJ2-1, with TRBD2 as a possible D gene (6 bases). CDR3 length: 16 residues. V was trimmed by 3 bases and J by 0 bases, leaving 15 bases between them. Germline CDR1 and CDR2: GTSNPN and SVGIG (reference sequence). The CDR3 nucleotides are TGTGCCTGGAGGGCCGGGACTGGGGGCTCCTACAATGAGCAGTTCTTC. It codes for CAWRAGTGGSYNEQFF.

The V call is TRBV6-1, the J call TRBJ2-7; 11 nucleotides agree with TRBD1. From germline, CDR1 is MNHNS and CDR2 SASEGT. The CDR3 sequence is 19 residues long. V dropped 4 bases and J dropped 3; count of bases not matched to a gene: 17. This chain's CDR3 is CASSADRGRSRSSNYEQYF. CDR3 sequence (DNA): TGTGCCAGCAGTGCGGACAGGGGGCGCTCCAGGTCCTCGAACTACGAGCAGTACTTC.

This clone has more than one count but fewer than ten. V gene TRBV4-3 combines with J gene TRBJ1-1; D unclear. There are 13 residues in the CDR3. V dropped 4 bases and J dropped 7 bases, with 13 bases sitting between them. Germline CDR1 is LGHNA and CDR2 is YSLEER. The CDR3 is CASSPNRGYEAFF. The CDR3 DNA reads TGCGCCAGCAGCCCCAATCGAGGGTATGAAGCTTTCTTT.